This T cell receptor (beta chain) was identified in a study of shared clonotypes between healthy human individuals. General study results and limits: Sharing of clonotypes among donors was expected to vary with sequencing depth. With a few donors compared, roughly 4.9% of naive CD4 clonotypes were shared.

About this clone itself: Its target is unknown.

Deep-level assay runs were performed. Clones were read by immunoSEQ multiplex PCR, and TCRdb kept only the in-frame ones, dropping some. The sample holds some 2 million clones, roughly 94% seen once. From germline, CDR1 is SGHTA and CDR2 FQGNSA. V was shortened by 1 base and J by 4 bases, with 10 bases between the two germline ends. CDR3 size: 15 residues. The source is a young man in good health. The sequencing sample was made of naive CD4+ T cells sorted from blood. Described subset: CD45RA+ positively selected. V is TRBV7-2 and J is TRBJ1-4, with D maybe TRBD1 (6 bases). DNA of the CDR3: TGTGCCAGCAGCTTAGGGACAGCGATTAATGAAAAACTGTTTTTT. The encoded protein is CASSLGTAINEKLFF.